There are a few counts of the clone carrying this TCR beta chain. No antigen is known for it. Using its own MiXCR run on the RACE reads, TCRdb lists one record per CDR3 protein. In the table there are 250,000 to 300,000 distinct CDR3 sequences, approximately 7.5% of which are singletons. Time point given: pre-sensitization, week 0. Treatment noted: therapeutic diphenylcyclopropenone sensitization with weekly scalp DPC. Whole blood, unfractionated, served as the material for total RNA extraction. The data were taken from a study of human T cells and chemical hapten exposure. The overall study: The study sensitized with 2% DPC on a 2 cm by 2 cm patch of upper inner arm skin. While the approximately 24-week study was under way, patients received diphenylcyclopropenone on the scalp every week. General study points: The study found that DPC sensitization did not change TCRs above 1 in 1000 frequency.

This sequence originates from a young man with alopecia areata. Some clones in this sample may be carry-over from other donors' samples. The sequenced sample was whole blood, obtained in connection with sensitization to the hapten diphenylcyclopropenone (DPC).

The CDR3 DNA is TGTGCCAGCAGCTTAGGGGCTAGCGGGAGTAGCACAGATACGCAGTATTTT. Translated: CASSLGASGSSTDTQYF. The chain carries TRBV7-3 and TRBJ2-3; TRBD2 aligns across 10 bases. The V gene end was trimmed by 2 bases and the J gene end by 0 bases; junction bases not matched to a gene: 5. Germline V gene sequence: CDR1 SGHTA, CDR2 FQGTGA. The CDR3 length is 17 residues.